A single sample is the source of the 24 T cell receptor beta chains below, sequenced in a study of Graves' ophthalmopathy and Graves' hyperthyroidism (dated by TCRdb to 2016 to 2019). TCRdb names Illumina HiSeq 2000 as the instrument used. For repertoire sequencing, TCR beta CDR3 regions were amplified from RNA transcripts. The first round of RT-PCR was done with HTBI primers and the Qiagen OneStep RT-PCR kit, and was followed by a second round of multiplex PCR, then size selection and purification. The public reads were reanalyzed by TCRdb: fastp trimming at Q25, MiXCR alignment, in-frame beta chains only. For every CDR3 protein sequence, its rows merge into one entry that carries the most common genes and DNA. Across this sample there are some 520,000 distinct CDR3 sequences, with 13% to 15% seen only once. The top ten clonotypes cover about 10% of the sample. The sequenced material came from blood. These receptors all stem from a woman in her 30s with Graves' ophthalmopathy. Donor details come from another sample of the same person, matched by shared clones.

This clonotype was detected many times. This chain uses TRBV7-3 with TRBJ2-2; D might be TRBD1 or TRBD2, each matching 5 bases. The CDR3 consists of 15 residues. From germline, CDR1 is SGHTA and CDR2 FQGTGA. Between the trimmed V and J ends, which lost 2 bases and 2 bases, there was a span of 9 bases. CDR3 sequence: CASSLAGRNTGELFF. The CDR3 DNA reads TGTGCCAGCAGCTTAGCAGGGAGAAACACCGGGGAGCTGTTTTTT.

This clonotype was counted many times. CDR3 nucleotide sequence: TGCGCCAGCAGCCCCCATGGTTCCTACGAGCAGTACTTC. It is translated as CASSPHGSYEQYF. This chain joins TRBV4-1 and TRBJ2-7, with D unclear. The germline V and J ends were trimmed by 4 bases and 1 base, with 8 bases remaining between them. The CDR3 consists of 13 residues. CDR1 and CDR2 (germline): MGHRA, YSYEKL.

This clonotype showed up many times. CDR3 sequence: CASSPSEDRDSLLGTGELFF. In nucleotides, the CDR3 is TGCGCCAGCAGCCCAAGTGAGGACAGGGATTCCCTCTTGGGCACCGGGGAGCTGTTTTTT. J is TRBJ2-2 and V is TRBV5-1, with 8 bases that match TRBD1. V trimming: 4 bases; J trimming: 4 bases; junction bases outside the gene matches: 21. Germline CDR1 is SGHRS and CDR2 is YFSETQ. The CDR3 runs 20 residues.

To note about this clonotype: A read error may be the cause here, since a much bigger clone is one base away. The rearrangement joins TRBV20-1 to TRBJ1-1; perhaps TRBD1 as D (6 bases). The ends were cut back, 2 bases at V and 6 bases at J, with 13 bases in the middle. This CDR3 is built from 13 residues. The V gene's germline CDR1 is DFQATT and CDR2 SNEGSKA (reference sequence). The CDR3 DNA reads TGCAGTGCTAGATGGGGGGCGCGCTCTGAAGCTTTCTTT. This encodes CSARWGARSEAFF.

At least ten counts were recorded for this clonotype. V and J are TRBV30 and TRBJ2-7; D is perhaps TRBD1 or TRBD2 (5 bases each). In germline, CDR1 is GTSNPN, CDR2 SVGIG (reference sequence). The V and J ends lost 8 bases and 5 bases respectively, with 16 bases between them. This CDR3 has 12 amino acids. The CDR3 region has the DNA TGTGCCGGGGCGAGAGGGCAGCACGAGCAGTACTTC. Translation gives CAGARGQHEQYF.

In its sample, this clonotype was seen many times. The V call is TRBV9, the J call TRBJ2-5; 9 bases map to TRBD1. CDR3 size: 14 residues. Germline trimming cut 2 bases from V and 5 bases from J; bases unmatched to any gene: 4. Germline V CDR1 and CDR2: SGDLS, YYNGEE. The CDR3 loop reads CASSVGQGLETQYF. CDR3 coding DNA: TGTGCCAGCAGCGTCGGACAGGGGCTGGAGACCCAGTACTTC. The variable domain in full, completed from reference TRBV9 and TRBJ2-5, reads DSGVTQTPKHLITATGQRVTLRCSPRSGDLSVYWYQQSLDQGLQFLIQYYNGEERAKGNILERFSAQQFPDLHSELNLSSLELGDSALYFCASSVGQGLETQYFGPGTRLLVL.

This clonotype appeared many times. The chain uses TRBV29-1 and TRBJ1-2; the match to TRBD1 covers 9 bases. Germline assignment: CDR1 SQVTM and CDR2 ANQGSEA. The CDR3 covers 15 residues. V shed 5 bases, J shed 8 bases, and the junction held 15 bases outside the gene matches. The CDR3: CSVSTSGTGFWGYTF. CDR3 bases: TGCAGCGTTTCTACCTCCGGGACAGGGTTTTGGGGCTACACCTTC.

Ten or more counts support this clonotype. This rearrangement joins TRBV7-3 to TRBJ2-7; D tentatively fits TRBD1 or TRBD2 (5 bases each). The CDR3 consists of 14 residues. Looked up from germline, CDR1 is SGHTA and CDR2 is FQGTGA. V lost 2 bases, J lost 5 bases, and 13 bases lay in between. CDR3 region: CASSLFGVGDEQYF. The DNA of the CDR3 is TGTGCCAGCAGCTTATTCGGGGTAGGGGACGAGCAGTACTTC.

V gene TRBV10-2 combines with J gene TRBJ2-7; D remains ambiguous. The V gene's germline CDR1 is WSHSY and CDR2 SAAADI. This CDR3 comprises 16 residues. The V gene lost 3 bases and the J gene lost 2 bases, with 17 bases spanning the gap. The CDR3 sequence is CASSDDRLVSPYEQYF. The CDR3 coding sequence is TGCGCCAGCAGTGATGACCGGCTAGTAAGCCCCTACGAGCAGTACTTC.

Ten or more counts support this clonotype. This chain connects TRBV30 to TRBJ2-5; no clear D gene. CDR3 length: 14 amino acids. The germline V gene has CDR1 GTSNPN and CDR2 SVGIG (reference sequence). With 1 base removed from V and 5 bases from J, the gap between germline ends came to 14 bases. The CDR3 DNA follows: TGTGCCTGGAGTGGGATTCGAGTCGCGGAGACCCAGTACTTC. This translates into CAWSGIRVAETQYF.

The genes are TRBV6-2 or TRBV6-3 and TRBJ2-7; TRBD2 aligns across 14 bases. V was pared by 8 bases and J by 5 bases, with 5 bases of the junction left unmatched. The CDR3 covers 14 residues. Germline V gene sequence: CDR1 MNHEY, CDR2 SVGEGT. CDR3 sequence: CASLRTSGGNEQYF. The CDR3, as DNA: TGTGCCAGCCTCCGGACTAGCGGGGGGAACGAGCAGTACTTC.

This clonotype appeared a few times. The chain employs TRBV2 and TRBJ2-7; 9 positions agree with TRBD1. The CDR3 is 13 amino acids. CDR1 SNHLY and CDR2 FYNNEI come from the germline V gene. J gave up 7 bases and V 4 bases, and 5 bases lay outside the gene matches. The CDR3: CASSGDRDGEQYF. Here the CDR3 DNA reads TGTGCCAGCAGTGGGGACAGGGATGGTGAGCAGTACTTC.

The chain carries TRBV19 and TRBJ1-5; the D is unclear. CDR1 LNHDA and CDR2 SQIVND come from the germline V gene (reference sequence). The CDR3 totals 13 residues. V was trimmed by 3 bases and J by 5 bases, leaving 8 bases between them. CDR3 residues: CASSMFGDQPQHF. In DNA form, the CDR3 reads TGTGCCAGTAGTATGTTTGGGGATCAGCCCCAGCATTTT.

This clonotype has a handful of counts. The chain recombines TRBV27 with TRBJ1-1; D unclear. Germline V gives CDR1 MNHEY, CDR2 SMNVEV (reference sequence). Trimming removed 3 bases from V and 2 bases from J, with 7 bases in between. This CDR3 region has 13 residues. CDR3 protein: CASSFYTNTEAFF. DNA of the CDR3: TGTGCCAGCAGTTTCTACACAAACACTGAAGCTTTCTTT.

This clonotype was detected ten times or more. The V call is TRBV13, the J call TRBJ1-1; D gene ambiguous. The CDR3 sequence is 15 residues long. CDR1 PRHDT and CDR2 FYEKMQ come from the germline V gene (reference sequence). The V end was cut by 5 bases, the J end by 1 base, with 14 bases between. The CDR3 here is CASSPQTLENTEAFF. The CDR3 region has the DNA TGTGCCAGCAGCCCACAAACCCTAGAGAACACTGAAGCTTTCTTT.

This clonotype appeared many times. The chain employs TRBV12-3 or TRBV12-4 and TRBJ1-3, with D possibly being TRBD1 (5 bases). Trimming shortened V by 6 bases and J by 4 bases, and 19 bases separated the two germline ends. The CDR3 runs 16 residues. CDR3 DNA: TGTGCCAGCAGCACGACAGTAGACCTTCCCGGAAACACCATATATTTT. It yields the protein CASSTTVDLPGNTIYF.

J is TRBJ1-1 and V is TRBV28; D gene unclear. The germline CDR1 and CDR2 sequences are MDHEN and SYDVKM. Between the trimmed V and J ends, which lost 6 bases and 3 bases, there was a span of 11 bases. This CDR3 spans 13 amino acids. CDR3 amino acids: CASSWAGDTEAFF. The CDR3 nucleotides are TGTGCCAGCAGCTGGGCTGGGGACACTGAAGCTTTCTTT.

This clonotype was found many times. The CDR3 sequence is CSARRGTAYEQYF. In DNA form, the CDR3 reads TGCAGTGCTAGACGTGGGACAGCATACGAGCAGTACTTC. The rearrangement joins TRBV20-1 to TRBJ2-7, with 7 bases lining up with TRBD1. The CDR3 has 13 residues. Per germline, CDR1 DFQATT and CDR2 SNEGSKA (reference sequence). With 2 bases clipped from V and 4 bases from J, the junction kept 5 bases outside the gene matches.

This clonotype was picked up many times. The genes are TRBV7-3 and TRBJ1-1, with D possibly being TRBD1 (5 bases). The CDR3 loop spans 13 amino acids. V was cut by 4 bases and J by 5 bases, with 11 bases left in between. Germline CDR1 SGHTA, CDR2 FQGTGA. CDR3 bases: TGTGCCAGCAGCTACAGGTGGGGGACTGAAGCTTTCTTT. Translation: CASSYRWGTEAFF. The variable domain in full, completed from reference TRBV7-3 and TRBJ1-1, reads GAGVSQTPSNKVTEKGKYVELRCDPISGHTALYWYRQSLGQGPEFLIYFQGTGAADDSGLPNDRFFAVRPEGSVSTLKIQRTERGDSAVYLCASSYRWGTEAFFGQGTRLTVV.

This clonotype was recorded many times. The chain recombines TRBV28 with TRBJ2-7, with D hard to call. V was clipped by 5 bases and J by 4 bases, with 12 bases between them. Germline V lookup: CDR1 MDHEN, CDR2 SYDVKM. CDR3 length equals 13 residues. The CDR3 loop reads CASSGRRPYEQYF. The CDR3 DNA is TGTGCCAGCAGTGGCCGCCGTCCATACGAGCAGTACTTC.

The J gene is TRBJ2-5, the V gene TRBV7-9; tentatively, D is TRBD2 (6 bases). The assigned J gene may be wrong: the sequence end matches TRBJ2-7 better. The length of the CDR3 is 13 residues. In germline, CDR1 is SEHNR, CDR2 FQNEAQ (reference sequence). The chain's CDR3 is CATAGGGSYEQYF. The DNA for the CDR3 is TGTGCCACCGCTGGGGGAGGCTCCTACGAGCAGTACTTC.

In its sample, this clonotype was seen a few times. The J gene is TRBJ1-5, the V gene TRBV10-2; 7 bases match TRBD1. The germline V gene encodes CDR1 WSHSY and CDR2 SAAADI. There are 13 residues in the CDR3. J lost 0 bases, V lost 11 bases, and 4 bases had no gene match. CDR3 in DNA: TGCGCCGCGACAGGGAATAGCAATCAGCCCCAGCATTTT. This gives the protein CAATGNSNQPQHF.

This clonotype was counted at least ten times. The J gene is TRBJ1-2, the V gene TRBV19; D possibly corresponds to TRBD1 (5 bases). Germline V CDR1 and CDR2: LNHDA, SQIVND (reference sequence). V was clipped by 3 bases and J by 7 bases, with 18 bases between them. This CDR3 comprises 15 residues. CDR3 loop: CASSMGPRRGVGYTF. The CDR3 coding sequence is TGTGCCAGTAGTATGGGGCCCCGACGAGGGGTTGGCTACACCTTC. The full variable domain, rest sourced from reference TRBV19 and TRBJ1-2, is DGGITQSPKYLFRKEGQNVTLSCEQNLNHDAMYWYRQDPGQGLRLIYYSQIVNDFQKGDIAEGYSVSREKKESFPLTVTSAQKNPTAFYLCASSMGPRRGVGYTFGSGTRLTVV.

The chain joins TRBV7-9 to TRBJ2-5; 9 bases agree with TRBD1. With 4 bases clipped from V and 3 bases from J, the junction kept 3 bases outside the gene matches. CDR1 is SEHNR and CDR2 is FQNEAQ in the germline V gene (reference sequence). The CDR3 sequence is 14 residues long. The CDR3 sequence: CASSSRDREETQYF. CDR3 in DNA: TGTGCCAGCAGCTCCCGGGACAGGGAAGAGACCCAGTACTTC.